This section outlines one T cell receptor (beta chain) sequence together with its context. These data are taken from a study of cytomegalovirus exposure and HLA in healthy donors. Amplification used 60 Vbeta primers and 13 Jbeta primers. Sequencing used immunoSEQ multiplex PCR; TCRdb keeps in-frame clones, though not all of them. The data contain about 90,000 clones, roughly three quarters of them singletons. Germline assignment: CDR1 MNHNS and CDR2 SASEGT. V lost 5 bases and J lost 3, with 8 bases in between. The CDR3 sequence is 13 residues long. V gene TRBV6-1 combines with J gene TRBJ1-5, with a tentative D call TRBD1 (5 bases). The sequence was collected from a woman in her fifties or sixties in good health and CMV-seropositive. The sample consisted of PBMCs. Here the CDR3 DNA reads TGTGCCAGCAGTACGACAGCCAATCAGCCCCAGCATTTT. It translates to CASSTTANQPQHF.